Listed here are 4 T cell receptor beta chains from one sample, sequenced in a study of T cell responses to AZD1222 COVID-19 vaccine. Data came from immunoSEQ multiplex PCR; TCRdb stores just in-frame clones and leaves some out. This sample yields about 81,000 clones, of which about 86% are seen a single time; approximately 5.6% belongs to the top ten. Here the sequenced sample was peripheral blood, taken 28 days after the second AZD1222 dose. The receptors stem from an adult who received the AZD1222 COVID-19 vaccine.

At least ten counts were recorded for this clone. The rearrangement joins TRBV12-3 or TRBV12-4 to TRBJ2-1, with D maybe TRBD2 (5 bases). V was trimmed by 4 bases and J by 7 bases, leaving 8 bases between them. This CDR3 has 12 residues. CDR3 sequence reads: CASSWTGNEQFF. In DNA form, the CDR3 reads TGTGCCAGCAGTTGGACGGGGAATGAGCAGTTCTTC.

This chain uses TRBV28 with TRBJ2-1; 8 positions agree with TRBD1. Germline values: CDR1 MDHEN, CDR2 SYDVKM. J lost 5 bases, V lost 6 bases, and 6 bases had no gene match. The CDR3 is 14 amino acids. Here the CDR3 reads CASSRIQGDNEQFF. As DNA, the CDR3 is TGTGCCAGCAGCCGAATACAGGGGGACAATGAGCAGTTCTTC.

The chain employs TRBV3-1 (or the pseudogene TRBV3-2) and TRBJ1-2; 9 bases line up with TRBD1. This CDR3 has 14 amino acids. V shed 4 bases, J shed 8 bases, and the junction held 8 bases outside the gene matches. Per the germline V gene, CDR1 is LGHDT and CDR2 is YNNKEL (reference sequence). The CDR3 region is CASSPRQGEMGYTF. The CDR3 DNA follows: TGTGCCAGCAGCCCTCGACAGGGGGAGATGGGCTACACCTTC.

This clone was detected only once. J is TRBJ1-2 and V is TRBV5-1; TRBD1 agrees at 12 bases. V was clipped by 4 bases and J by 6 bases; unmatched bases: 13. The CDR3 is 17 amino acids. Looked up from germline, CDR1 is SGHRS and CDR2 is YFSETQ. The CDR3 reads CASSPTPGTGGLDGYTF. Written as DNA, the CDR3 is TGCGCCAGCAGCCCAACCCCCGGGACAGGGGGCTTGGATGGCTACACCTTC.